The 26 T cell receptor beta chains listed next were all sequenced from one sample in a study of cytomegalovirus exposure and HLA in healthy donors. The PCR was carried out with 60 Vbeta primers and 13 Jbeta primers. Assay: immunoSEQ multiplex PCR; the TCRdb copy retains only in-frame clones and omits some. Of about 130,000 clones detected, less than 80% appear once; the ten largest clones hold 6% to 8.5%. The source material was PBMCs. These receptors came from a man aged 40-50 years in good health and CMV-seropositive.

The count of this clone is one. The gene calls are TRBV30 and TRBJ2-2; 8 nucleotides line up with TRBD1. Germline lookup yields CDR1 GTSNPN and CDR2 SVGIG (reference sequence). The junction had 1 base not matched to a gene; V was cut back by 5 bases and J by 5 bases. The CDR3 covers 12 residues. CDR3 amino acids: CAWGQGTGELFF. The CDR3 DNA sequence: TGTGCCTGGGGACAGGGAACCGGGGAGCTGTTTTTT.

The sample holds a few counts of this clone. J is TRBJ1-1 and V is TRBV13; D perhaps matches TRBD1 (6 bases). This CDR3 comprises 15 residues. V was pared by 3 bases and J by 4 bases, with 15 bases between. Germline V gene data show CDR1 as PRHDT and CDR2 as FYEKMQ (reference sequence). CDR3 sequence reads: CASSFRGALATEAFF. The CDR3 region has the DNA TGTGCCAGCAGCTTCCGGGGGGCATTGGCCACTGAAGCTTTCTTT.

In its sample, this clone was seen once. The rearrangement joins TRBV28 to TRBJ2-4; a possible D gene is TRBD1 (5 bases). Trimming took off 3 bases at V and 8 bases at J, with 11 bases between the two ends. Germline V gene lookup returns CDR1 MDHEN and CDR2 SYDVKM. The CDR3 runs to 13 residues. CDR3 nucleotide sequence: TGTGCCAGCAGTTTCCAGGGATGGGACATTCAGTACTTC. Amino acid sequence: CASSFQGWDIQYF.

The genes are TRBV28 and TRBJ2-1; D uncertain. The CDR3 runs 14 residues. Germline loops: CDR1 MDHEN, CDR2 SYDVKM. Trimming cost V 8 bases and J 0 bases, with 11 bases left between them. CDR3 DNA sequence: TGTGCCAGCGAACCCGGGTCCTCCTACAATGAGCAGTTCTTC. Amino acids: CASEPGSSYNEQFF.

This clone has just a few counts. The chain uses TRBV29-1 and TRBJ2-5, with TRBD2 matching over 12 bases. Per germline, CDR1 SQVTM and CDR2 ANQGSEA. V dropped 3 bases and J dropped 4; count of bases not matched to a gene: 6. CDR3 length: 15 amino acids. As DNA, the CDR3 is TGCAGCGTTGAGTCGACTAGCGGGAGATCAGAGACCCAGTACTTC. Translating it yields CSVESTSGRSETQYF.

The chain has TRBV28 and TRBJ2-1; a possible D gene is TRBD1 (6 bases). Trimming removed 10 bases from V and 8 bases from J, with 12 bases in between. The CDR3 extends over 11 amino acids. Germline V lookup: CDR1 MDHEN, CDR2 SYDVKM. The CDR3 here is CAITRGDEQFF. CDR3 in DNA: TGTGCCATCACCAGGGGAGATGAGCAGTTCTTC.

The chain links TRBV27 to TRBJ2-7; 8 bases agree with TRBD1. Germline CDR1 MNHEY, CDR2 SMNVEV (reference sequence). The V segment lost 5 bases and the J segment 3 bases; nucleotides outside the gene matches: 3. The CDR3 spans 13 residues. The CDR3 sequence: CASSGDRFYEQYF. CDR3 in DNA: TGTGCCAGCAGTGGGGACAGGTTCTACGAGCAGTACTTC.

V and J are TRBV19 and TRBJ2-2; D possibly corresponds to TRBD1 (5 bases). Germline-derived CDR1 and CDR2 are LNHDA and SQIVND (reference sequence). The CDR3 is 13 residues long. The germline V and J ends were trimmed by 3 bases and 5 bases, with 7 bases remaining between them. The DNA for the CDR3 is TGTGCCAGTAGTATCGACAGAACCGGGGAGCTGTTTTTT. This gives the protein CASSIDRTGELFF.

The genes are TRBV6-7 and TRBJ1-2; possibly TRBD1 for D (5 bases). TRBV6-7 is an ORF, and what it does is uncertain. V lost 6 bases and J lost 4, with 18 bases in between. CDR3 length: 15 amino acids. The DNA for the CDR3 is TGTGCCAGCAGAGAGACTTGGGGGGGAACCTATGGCTACACCTTC. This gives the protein CASRETWGGTYGYTF.

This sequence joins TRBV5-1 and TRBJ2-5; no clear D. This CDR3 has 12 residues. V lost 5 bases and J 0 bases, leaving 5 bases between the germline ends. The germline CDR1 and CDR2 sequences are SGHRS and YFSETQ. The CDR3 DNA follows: TGCGCCAGCAGTTTAAACCAAGAGACCCAGTACTTC. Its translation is CASSLNQETQYF.

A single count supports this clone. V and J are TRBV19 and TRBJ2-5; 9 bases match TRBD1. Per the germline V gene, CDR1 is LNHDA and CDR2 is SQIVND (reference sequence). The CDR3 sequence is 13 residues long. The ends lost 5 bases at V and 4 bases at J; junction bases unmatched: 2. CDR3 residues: CASSSTGGETQYF. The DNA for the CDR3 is TGTGCCAGTAGTTCGACAGGGGGAGAGACCCAGTACTTC.

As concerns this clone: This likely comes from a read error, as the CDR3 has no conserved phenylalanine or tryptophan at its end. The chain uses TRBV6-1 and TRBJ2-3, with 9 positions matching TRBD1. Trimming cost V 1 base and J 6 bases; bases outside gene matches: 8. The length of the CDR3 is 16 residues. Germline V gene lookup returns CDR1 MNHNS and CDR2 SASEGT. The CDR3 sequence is CASSEGTGASIDTQYL. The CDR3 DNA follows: TGTGCCAGCAGTGAAGGGACAGGGGCCTCGATTGATACGCAGTATCTT.

The CDR3 sequence is CASSEPWLGTKNTEAFF. DNA for the CDR3: TGTGCCAGCAGTGAACCCTGGTTAGGGACAAAGAACACTGAAGCTTTCTTT. This chain uses TRBV6-1 with TRBJ1-1; possibly TRBD1 for D (6 bases). This CDR3 is 17 amino acids long. Trimming removed 2 bases from V and 1 base from J, with 17 bases in between. Germline V gene lookup returns CDR1 MNHNS and CDR2 SASEGT.

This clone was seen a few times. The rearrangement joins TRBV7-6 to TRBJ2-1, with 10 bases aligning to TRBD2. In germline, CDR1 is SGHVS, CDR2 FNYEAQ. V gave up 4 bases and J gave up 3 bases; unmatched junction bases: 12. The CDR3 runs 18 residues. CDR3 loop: CASSSGLARVQLYNEQFF. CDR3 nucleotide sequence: TGTGCCAGCAGCTCGGGACTAGCGCGGGTCCAGCTCTACAATGAGCAGTTCTTC.

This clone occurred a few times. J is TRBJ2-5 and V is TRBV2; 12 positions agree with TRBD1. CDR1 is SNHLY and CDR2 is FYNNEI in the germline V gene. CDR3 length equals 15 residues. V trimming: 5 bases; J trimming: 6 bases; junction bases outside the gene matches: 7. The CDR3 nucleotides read TGTGCCAGCAGTCGCGGGGGACAGGGGGCGAAGACCCAGTACTTC. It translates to CASSRGGQGAKTQYF.

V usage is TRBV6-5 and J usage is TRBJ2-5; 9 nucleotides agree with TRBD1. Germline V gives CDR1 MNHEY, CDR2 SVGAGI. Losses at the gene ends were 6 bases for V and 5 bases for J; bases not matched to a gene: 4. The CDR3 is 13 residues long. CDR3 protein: CASRGTGTETQYF. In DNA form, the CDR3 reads TGTGCCAGCAGGGGGACAGGGACTGAGACCCAGTACTTC.

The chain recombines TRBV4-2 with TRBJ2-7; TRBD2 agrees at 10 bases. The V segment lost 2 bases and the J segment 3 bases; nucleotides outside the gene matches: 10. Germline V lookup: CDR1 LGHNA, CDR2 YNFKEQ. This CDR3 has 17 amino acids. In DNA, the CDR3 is TGTGCCAGCAGCCAAAGGGGCTCCGGACTAGCGGACTACGAGCAGTACTTC. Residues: CASSQRGSGLADYEQYF.

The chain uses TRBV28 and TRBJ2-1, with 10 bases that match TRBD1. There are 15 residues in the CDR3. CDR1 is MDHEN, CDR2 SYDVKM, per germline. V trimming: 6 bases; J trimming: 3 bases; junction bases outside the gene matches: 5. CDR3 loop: CASSGRDRGYNEQFF. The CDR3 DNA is TGTGCCAGCAGCGGCCGGGACAGGGGCTACAATGAGCAGTTCTTC.

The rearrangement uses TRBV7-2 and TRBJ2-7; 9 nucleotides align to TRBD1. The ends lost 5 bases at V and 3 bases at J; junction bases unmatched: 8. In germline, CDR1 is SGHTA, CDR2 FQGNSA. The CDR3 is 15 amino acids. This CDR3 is CASSPRQGGRYEQYF. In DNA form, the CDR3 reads TGTGCCAGCAGCCCGCGACAGGGGGGACGCTACGAGCAGTACTTC.

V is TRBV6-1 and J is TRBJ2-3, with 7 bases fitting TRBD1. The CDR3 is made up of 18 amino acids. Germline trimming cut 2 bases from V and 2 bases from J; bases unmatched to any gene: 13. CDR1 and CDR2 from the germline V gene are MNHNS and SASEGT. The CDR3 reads CASSEFKAQGVHTDTQYF. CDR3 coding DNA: TGTGCCAGCAGTGAATTTAAGGCGCAGGGGGTCCACACAGATACGCAGTATTTT.

As DNA, the CDR3 is TGTGCCAGTAGTCCCACTAGGGCAGATACGCAGTATTTT. Protein product: CASSPTRADTQYF. This chain connects TRBV19 to TRBJ2-3; tentative D call: TRBD2 (5 bases). The CDR3 length is 13 residues. Looked up from germline, CDR1 is LNHDA and CDR2 is SQIVND (reference sequence). Deletions cut 5 bases from V and 4 bases from J, with 10 bases between.

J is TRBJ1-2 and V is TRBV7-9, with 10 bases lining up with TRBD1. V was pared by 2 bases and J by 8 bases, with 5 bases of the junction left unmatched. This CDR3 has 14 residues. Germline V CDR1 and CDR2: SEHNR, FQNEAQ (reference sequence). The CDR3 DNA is TGTGCCAGCAGCTTAAAGGGGACAGGGGTAGGCTACACCTTC. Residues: CASSLKGTGVGYTF. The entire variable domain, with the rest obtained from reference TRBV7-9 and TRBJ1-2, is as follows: DTGVSQNPRHKITKRGQNVTFRCDPISEHNRLYWYRQTLGQGPEFLTYFQNEAQLEKSRLLSDRFSAERPKGSFSTLEIQRTEQGDSAMYLCASSLKGTGVGYTFGSGTRLTVV.

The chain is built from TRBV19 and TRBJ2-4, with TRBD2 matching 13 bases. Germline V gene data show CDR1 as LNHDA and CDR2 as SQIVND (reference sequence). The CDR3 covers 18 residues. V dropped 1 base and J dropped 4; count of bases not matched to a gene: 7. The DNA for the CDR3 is TGTGCCAGTAGTATAGGGGACGGGACTAGCGGGGTTAAAAACATTCAGTACTTC. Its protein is CASSIGDGTSGVKNIQYF.

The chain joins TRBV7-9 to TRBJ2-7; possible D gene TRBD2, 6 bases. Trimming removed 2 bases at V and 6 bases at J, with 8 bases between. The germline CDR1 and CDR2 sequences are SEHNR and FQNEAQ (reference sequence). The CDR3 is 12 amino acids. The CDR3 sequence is CASSLPGGEQYF. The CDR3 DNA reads TGTGCCAGCAGCTTACCCGGGGGCGAGCAGTACTTC. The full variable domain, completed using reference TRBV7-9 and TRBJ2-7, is DTGVSQNPRHKITKRGQNVTFRCDPISEHNRLYWYRQTLGQGPEFLTYFQNEAQLEKSRLLSDRFSAERPKGSFSTLEIQRTEQGDSAMYLCASSLPGGEQYFGPGTRLTVT.

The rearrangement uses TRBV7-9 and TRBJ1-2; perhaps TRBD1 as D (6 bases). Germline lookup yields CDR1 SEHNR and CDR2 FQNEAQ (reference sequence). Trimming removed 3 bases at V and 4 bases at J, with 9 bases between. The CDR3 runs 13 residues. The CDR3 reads CASSFGGAYGYTF. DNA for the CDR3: TGTGCCAGCAGCTTCGGGGGGGCCTATGGCTACACCTTC.

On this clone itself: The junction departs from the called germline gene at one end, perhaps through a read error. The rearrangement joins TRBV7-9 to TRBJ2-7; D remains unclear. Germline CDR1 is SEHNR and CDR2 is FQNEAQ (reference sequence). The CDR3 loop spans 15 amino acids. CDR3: CSSSLFPPVTYEQYF. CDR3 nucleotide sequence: TGTTCCAGCAGCCTTTTCCCGCCAGTGACCTACGAGCAGTACTTC.